Below, 18 T cell receptor beta chains from the same sample are listed, as sequenced in a study of blood T cells in healthy people across ages. Then a second PCR, running roughly 7 to 11 cycles, was carried out with a sample-barcoded 5' primer and a J-beta primer mix. One entry per CDR3 protein results from TCRdb running MiXCR on the 5' RACE reads. The data contain about 570,000 distinct CDR3 sequences, about 27% of them singletons. The same sample was also used in a study of T cells of mothers and their children.

The specimen was blood. Every receptor here comes from a boy between 2 and 10 years old in good health.

The chain links TRBV5-1 to TRBJ2-1; 10 bases align to TRBD2. The CDR3 runs to 13 residues. Germline V gene sequence: CDR1 SGHRS, CDR2 YFSETQ. With 6 bases clipped from V and 7 bases from J, the junction kept 4 bases outside the gene matches. Written as DNA, the CDR3 is TGCGCCAGCAATCAGCGGGAGGGTAATGAGCAGTTCTTC. Its translation is CASNQREGNEQFF.

J is TRBJ1-2 and V is TRBV7-6; TRBD1 might be the D (6 bases). Trimming stripped 1 base from V and 3 bases from J, with 15 bases between. The CDR3 is 16 residues long. CDR1 and CDR2 (germline): SGHVS, FNYEAQ. CDR3 sequence reads: CASSLEGRGGDYGYTF. The CDR3 DNA is TGTGCCAGCAGCTTAGAAGGCAGGGGCGGAGACTATGGCTACACCTTC. The full variable domain, in which reference TRBV7-6 and TRBJ1-2 provide the parts outside the CDR3, is GAGVSQSPRYKVTKRGQDVALRCDPISGHVSLYWYRQALGQGPEFLTYFNYEAQQDKSGLPNDRFSAERPEGSISTLTIQRTEQRDSAMYRCASSLEGRGGDYGYTFGSGTRLTVV.

The chain joins TRBV12-3 or TRBV12-4 to TRBJ1-2; D uncertain. Between the trimmed V and J ends, which lost 10 bases and 5 bases, there was a span of 20 bases. The CDR3 has 14 residues. In DNA, the CDR3 is TGTGCCATCTCGGGAGACTTTCTCCCATATGGCTACACCTTC. Protein sequence: CAISGDFLPYGYTF.

The rearrangement links TRBV11-2 to TRBJ1-4, with a possible D match to TRBD1 (5 bases). Trimming left V 4 bases short and J 3 bases short, with 15 bases between. The germline gives CDR1 SGHAT, CDR2 FQNNGV. The length of the CDR3 is 16 residues. The CDR3 coding sequence is TGTGCCAGCAGCTCAAATCGGGGGGTCGCTAATGAAAAACTGTTTTTT. It encodes CASSSNRGVANEKLFF. The complete variable domain, with remaining parts taken from reference TRBV11-2 and TRBJ1-4, reads EAGVAQSPRYKIIEKRQSVAFWCNPISGHATLYWYQQILGQGPKLLIQFQNNGVVDDSQLPKDRFSAERLKGVDSTLKIQPAKLEDSAVYLCASSSNRGVANEKLFFGSGTQLSVL.

This clonotype was counted a few times. J is TRBJ1-1 and V is TRBV19, with D uncertain. Germline-derived CDR1 and CDR2 are LNHDA and SQIVND (reference sequence). The CDR3 extends over 14 amino acids. Trimming stripped 1 base from V and 0 bases from J, with 6 bases between. The CDR3 DNA follows: TGTGCCAGTAGTATAGGAGGGATGAACACTGAAGCTTTCTTT. Translating it yields CASSIGGMNTEAFF.

This clonotype has a handful of counts. J is TRBJ2-5 and V is TRBV4-1; a possible D gene is TRBD1 (6 bases). The last part of the DNA fits TRBJ2-7 better; the J call may be wrong. Per the germline V gene, CDR1 is MGHRA and CDR2 is YSYEKL. This CDR3 has 15 residues. In DNA, the CDR3 is TGCGCCAGCAGCCAAGACTGGGTGGGGGCGTACGAGCAGTACTTC. This gives the protein CASSQDWVGAYEQYF.

This rearrangement joins TRBV20-1 to TRBJ1-4; unclear D gene. This CDR3 spans 12 amino acids. With 5 bases removed from V and 3 bases from J, the gap between germline ends came to 7 bases. CDR1 and CDR2 (germline): DFQATT, SNEGSKA (reference sequence). CDR3 residues: CSAPLANEKLFF. The CDR3 nucleotides read TGCAGTGCTCCCTTGGCTAATGAAAAACTGTTTTTT.

In its sample, this clonotype was seen a few times. V and J are TRBV7-9 and TRBJ1-6, with 7 bases fitting TRBD1. This CDR3 contains 13 residues. J was trimmed by 6 bases and V by 5 bases; bases with no gene match: 1. The germline CDR1 and CDR2 sequences are SEHNR and FQNEAQ (reference sequence). The CDR3 here is CASSRDSNSPLHF. CDR3 in DNA: TGTGCCAGCAGCCGGGACAGTAATTCACCCCTCCACTTT.

The J gene is TRBJ2-7, the V gene TRBV7-9, with D possibly TRBD2 on 6 matching bases. CDR3 length: 15 residues. Trimming cost V 0 bases and J 4 bases, with 13 bases left between them. CDR1 SEHNR and CDR2 FQNEAQ come from the germline V gene (reference sequence). The CDR3 DNA reads as TGTGCCAGCAGCTTAGCACTAGCCAGTGGGTACGAGCAGTACTTC. Encoded protein: CASSLALASGYEQYF.

The V and J genes are TRBV6-5 and TRBJ2-4; TRBD1 might be the D (7 bases). The V gene lost 3 bases and the J gene lost 5 bases, with 14 bases spanning the gap. CDR3 length equals 15 residues. The germline gives CDR1 MNHEY, CDR2 SVGAGI. The CDR3 nucleotides are TGTGCCAGCAGTTATAGTGGAGGGGGCGAAAACATTCAGTACTTC. Protein sequence: CASSYSGGGENIQYF.

This clonotype was seen a few times. One junction end disagrees with the germline gene, perhaps due to a read error. The chain has TRBV3-1 and TRBJ2-5; D possibly corresponds to TRBD1 (6 bases). The germline V gene encodes CDR1 LGHDT and CDR2 YNNKEL (reference sequence). This CDR3 contains 18 residues. In DNA form, the CDR3 reads TGTGCCGGCAGCCAACTGCCGCAGGGGCAGGGCAGTCGAGAGACCCAGTACTTC. It specifies CAGSQLPQGQGSRETQYF.

The V gene is TRBV20-1, the J gene TRBJ2-3, with D unclear. Trimming removed 3 bases from V and 1 base from J, with 11 bases in between. This CDR3 is built from 14 residues. Germline CDR1 is DFQATT and CDR2 is SNEGSKA (reference sequence). The CDR3 DNA is TGCAGTGCTAGTGACTTCGGGCGCACAGATACGCAGTATTTT. Residues: CSASDFGRTDTQYF.

The rearrangement uses TRBV12-3 or TRBV12-4 and TRBJ1-2; 11 nucleotides align to TRBD1. The CDR3 consists of 15 residues. The junction had 9 bases not matched to a gene; V was cut back by 4 bases and J by 8 bases. CDR3 sequence (DNA): TGTGCCAGCAGTTACGATGGACAGGGGGCGTCAGGCTACACCTTC. Its protein is CASSYDGQGASGYTF.

The table lists this clonotype with many counts. The chain recombines TRBV10-2 with TRBJ2-1; 7 bases line up with TRBD2. Trimming removed 8 bases from V and 3 bases from J; junction bases left unmatched: 10. CDR1 WSHSY and CDR2 SAAADI come from the germline V gene. The CDR3 is 15 amino acids. DNA of the CDR3: TGCGCCAGCGTAAGGGAGGCGGGAGTCTACAATGAGCAGTTCTTC. Protein: CASVREAGVYNEQFF.

This clonotype was observed at least ten times. This chain links TRBV4-3 with TRBJ2-1; no clear D gene. CDR1 and CDR2 from the germline V gene are LGHNA and YSLEER. The CDR3 length is 15 residues. The germline V and J ends were trimmed by 4 bases and 5 bases, with 15 bases remaining between them. The CDR3 sequence is CASSPSVLGNNEQFF. The CDR3 DNA is TGCGCCAGCAGCCCGTCAGTTCTAGGCAACAATGAGCAGTTCTTC.

The chain is built from TRBV20-1 and TRBJ1-2; TRBD1 is a possible D gene (5 bases). Trimming took 6 bases from V and 5 from J, leaving 13 bases between them. This CDR3 region has 12 residues. Per germline, CDR1 DFQATT and CDR2 SNEGSKA (reference sequence). For the CDR3, the DNA is TGCAGTGCCCTTGCCGGGGGATATGGCTACACCTTC. It is translated as CSALAGGYGYTF.

The chain couples TRBV14 to TRBJ2-1; D is unresolved. The germline gives CDR1 SGHDN, CDR2 FVKESK. CDR3 length equals 17 residues. Between the trimmed V and J ends, which lost 5 bases and 7 bases, there was a span of 24 bases. The CDR3: CASSSPPRDSADNEQFF. As DNA, the CDR3 is TGTGCCAGCAGCTCACCACCTAGGGATTCGGCAGATAATGAGCAGTTCTTC.

Comment on this clonotype: The junction departs from germline at one end; a sequencing error may be responsible. This chain joins TRBV7-2 and TRBJ2-5; no reliable D call. This CDR3 comprises 12 residues. Germline V CDR1 and CDR2: SGHTA, FQGNSA. The CDR3 coding sequence is TGTGCCAGCAGCTTCTTGCCGGGTTTGCCGTTCTTC. This sequence encodes CASSFLPGLPFF.